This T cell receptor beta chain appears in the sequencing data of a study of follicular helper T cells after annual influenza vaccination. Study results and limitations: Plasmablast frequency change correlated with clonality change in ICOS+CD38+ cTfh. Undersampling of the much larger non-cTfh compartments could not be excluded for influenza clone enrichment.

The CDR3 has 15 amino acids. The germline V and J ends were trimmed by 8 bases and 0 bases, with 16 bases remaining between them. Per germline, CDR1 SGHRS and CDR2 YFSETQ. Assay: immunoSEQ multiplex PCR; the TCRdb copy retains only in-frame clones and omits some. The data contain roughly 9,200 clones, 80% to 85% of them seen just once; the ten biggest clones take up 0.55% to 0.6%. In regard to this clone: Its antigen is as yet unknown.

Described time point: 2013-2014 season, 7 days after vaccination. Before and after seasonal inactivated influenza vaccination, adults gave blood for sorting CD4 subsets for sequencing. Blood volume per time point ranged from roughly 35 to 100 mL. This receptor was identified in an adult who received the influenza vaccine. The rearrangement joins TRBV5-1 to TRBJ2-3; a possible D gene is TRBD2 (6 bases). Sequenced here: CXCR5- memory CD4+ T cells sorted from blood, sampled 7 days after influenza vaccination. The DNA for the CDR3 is TGCGCCAGTAGCGGTCAGAAACGAAGCACAGATACGCAGTATTTT. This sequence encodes CASSGQKRSTDTQYF.